A single sample is the source of the 28 T cell receptor beta chains below, sequenced in a study of monozygotic twins with inflammatory bowel disease. For each CDR3 protein, TCRdb gives one entry from its re-call of the 5' RACE reads, without DNA. This specimen shows under 200,000 distinct CDR3 sequences; the ten leading clones hold approximately 2.5%. The sequenced sample consisted of blood. These receptors all stem from a human donor with ulcerative colitis or Crohn's disease, or a healthy co-twin of an affected twin (not recorded which).

This chain uses TRBV20-1 with TRBJ1-5; TCRdb returns TRBD1, unconfirmable since there is no DNA. The CDR3 is 15 residues long. Germline loops: CDR1 DFQATT, CDR2 SNEGSKA (reference sequence). The CDR3 is CSASSGTASNQPQHF.

This chain joins TRBV7-6 and TRBJ2-3; TCRdb indicates TRBD1, and absent DNA this call remains unverified. The length of the CDR3 is 15 residues. Per the germline V gene, CDR1 is SGHVS and CDR2 is FNYEAQ. The chain's CDR3 is CASRLGPGGQDTQYF.

This chain uses TRBV7-7 with TRBJ1-4. CDR3 length equals 14 residues. CDR1 SSHAT and CDR2 FNYEAQ come from the germline V gene (reference sequence). CDR3: CASSLGDKSEKLFF.

This chain connects TRBV2 to TRBJ2-7; the TCRdb D gene call, TRBD1, has no DNA to confirm it. Per the germline V gene, CDR1 is SNHLY and CDR2 is FYNNEI. The CDR3 totals 15 residues. This CDR3 is CASTPSVGSSYEQYF. Variable domain in full (rest from reference TRBV2 and TRBJ2-7): EPEVTQTPSHQVTQMGQEVILRCVPISNHLYFYWYRQILGQKVEFLVSFYNNEISEKSEIFDDQFSVERPDGSNFTLKIRSTKLEDSAMYFCASTPSVGSSYEQYFGPGTRLTVT.

V usage is TRBV29-1 and J usage is TRBJ2-6. This CDR3 spans 13 amino acids. Germline CDR1 reads SQVTM; CDR2 reads ANQGSEA. CDR3 sequence reads: CSVLGSGANVLTF.

The V gene is TRBV5-1, the J gene TRBJ2-1; TCRdb reports TRBD1, a call that lacks DNA to check it against. This CDR3 has 14 residues. Germline loops: CDR1 SGHRS, CDR2 YFSETQ. The CDR3 protein is CASSYGGTGNEQFF.

The chain couples TRBV4-2 to TRBJ1-2. Germline lookup yields CDR1 LGHNA and CDR2 YNFKEQ. This CDR3 is 13 amino acids long. The CDR3 loop is CASSQGSGYGYTF.

This chain connects TRBV12-3 or TRBV12-4 to TRBJ1-2; the D call of TRBD1 rests on TCRdb alone, since no DNA is present to check it. This CDR3 region has 15 residues. CDR3 sequence reads: CASSPWTGEINGYTF.

The chain recombines TRBV29-1 with TRBJ2-5; lacking DNA, the TRBD2 call made by TCRdb goes unchecked. The length of the CDR3 is 13 residues. In germline, CDR1 is SQVTM, CDR2 ANQGSEA. Here the CDR3 reads CSVEAGTHQTQYF.

J is TRBJ2-5 and V is TRBV10-3. This CDR3 contains 14 residues. Looked up from germline, CDR1 is ENHRY and CDR2 is SYGVKD. CDR3 protein: CAISESVGQETQYF.

The chain joins TRBV6-4 to TRBJ2-1; TCRdb lists TRBD2, though no DNA is available to test this call. Germline values: CDR1 MRHNA, CDR2 SNTAGT. The CDR3 has 23 amino acids. CDR3 region: CASSSPTTGGSRGGPWSYNEQFF.

The rearrangement uses TRBV2 and TRBJ1-1; TCRdb indicates TRBD1, and absent DNA this call remains unverified. This CDR3 contains 17 residues. Germline V gene data show CDR1 as SNHLY and CDR2 as FYNNEI. CDR3 residues: CASSWGQNANLNTEAFF.

CDR3 sequence reads: CASSLTNNEQFF. The chain uses TRBV7-3 and TRBJ2-1. The CDR3 totals 12 residues. Germline V gene sequence: CDR1 SGHTA, CDR2 FQGTGA. The complete variable domain, with remaining parts taken from reference TRBV7-3 and TRBJ2-1, reads GAGVSQTPSNKVTEKGKYVELRCDPISGHTALYWYRQSLGQGPEFLIYFQGTGAADDSGLPNDRFFAVRPEGSVSTLKIQRTERGDSAVYLCASSLTNNEQFFGPGTRLTVL.

The chain has TRBV9 and TRBJ2-1; the TCRdb call, TRBD2, lacks DNA for checking. Germline loops: CDR1 SGDLS, CDR2 YYNGEE. The CDR3 consists of 16 residues. The chain's CDR3 is CASSAQAGGPSNEQFF.

The chain links TRBV9 to TRBJ2-5; TCRdb picks TRBD1, but there is no DNA to check that call. Germline loops: CDR1 SGDLS, CDR2 YYNGEE. The CDR3 consists of 16 residues. This chain's CDR3 is CASSVALSDSQETQYF.

The chain couples TRBV5-6 to TRBJ2-1; TCRdb designates TRBD1, a call that cannot be tested without DNA. Germline assignment: CDR1 SGHDT and CDR2 YYEEEE. The CDR3 totals 17 residues. The CDR3 here is CASSLQGETLSYNEQFF. The variable domain in full, with the rest retrieved from reference TRBV5-6 and TRBJ2-1, is DAGVTQSPTHLIKTRGQQVTLRCSPKSGHDTVSWYQQALGQGPQFIFQYYEEEERQRGNFPDRFSGHQFPNYSSELNVNALLLGDSALYLCASSLQGETLSYNEQFFGPGTRLTVL.

V and J are TRBV6-5 and TRBJ2-7. The germline V gene encodes CDR1 MNHEY and CDR2 SVGAGI. The CDR3 totals 15 residues. CDR3 protein: CASSYSRVGGMEQYF.

This sequence joins TRBV27 and TRBJ2-1; TCRdb outputs TRBD1, but without DNA this stays unchecked. The germline CDR1 and CDR2 sequences are MNHEY and SMNVEV (reference sequence). This CDR3 comprises 16 residues. The CDR3 protein is CASSPNTGFAYNEQFF.

This chain connects TRBV6-1 to TRBJ2-7; there is no DNA to check the TCRdb D call of TRBD1. The CDR3 loop spans 15 amino acids. From germline, CDR1 is MNHNS and CDR2 SASEGT. The CDR3 loop reads CASRPDRRSLYEQYF.

V and J are TRBV12-3 or TRBV12-4 and TRBJ2-7; the D gene TCRdb calls, TRBD1, cannot be checked with no DNA. The CDR3 covers 14 residues. CDR3 in amino acids: CASSLIGGRYEQYF.

This chain joins TRBV19 and TRBJ2-5; the D call of TRBD1 rests on TCRdb alone, since no DNA is present to check it. The CDR3 has 16 amino acids. The germline V gene encodes CDR1 LNHDA and CDR2 SQIVND (reference sequence). The chain's CDR3 is CASSTPGQGVGETQYF.

The chain uses TRBV7-9 and TRBJ2-7; TCRdb's assignment of TRBD2 cannot be checked, as there is no DNA. This CDR3 spans 16 amino acids. Germline values: CDR1 SEHNR, CDR2 FQNEAQ (reference sequence). The CDR3 protein is CASSPFGGDISNEQYF. The entire variable domain, with the rest obtained from reference TRBV7-9 and TRBJ2-7, is as follows: DTGVSQNPRHKITKRGQNVTFRCDPISEHNRLYWYRQTLGQGPEFLTYFQNEAQLEKSRLLSDRFSAERPKGSFSTLEIQRTEQGDSAMYLCASSPFGGDISNEQYFGPGTRLTVT.

The chain has TRBV7-6 and TRBJ2-5; the TCRdb call, TRBD1, lacks DNA for checking. In germline, CDR1 is SGHVS, CDR2 FNYEAQ. This CDR3 is 15 amino acids long. The CDR3 sequence is CASSPTPQGSGTQYF.

V and J are TRBV11-2 and TRBJ1-2; no DNA is available, so the TRBD1 call from TCRdb remains unchecked. The CDR3 loop spans 18 amino acids. Per germline, CDR1 SGHAT and CDR2 FQNNGV. CDR3 amino acids: CASSLDGGTGATNYGYTF.

The genes are TRBV2 and TRBJ1-4; TCRdb returns TRBD1, unconfirmable since there is no DNA. CDR1 is SNHLY and CDR2 is FYNNEI in the germline V gene. The CDR3 contains 15 residues. The CDR3 spells CASRATGTGNEKLFF.

The chain links TRBV20-1 to TRBJ2-1; TCRdb selects TRBD2, and the lack of DNA leaves this call unchecked. Germline loops: CDR1 DFQATT, CDR2 SNEGSKA (reference sequence). The CDR3 consists of 16 residues. This chain's CDR3 is CSARDSGRSSYNEQFF.

V gene TRBV10-3 combines with J gene TRBJ2-3. CDR3 length: 15 residues. In germline, CDR1 is ENHRY, CDR2 SYGVKD. The CDR3 sequence is CATNGNSTRTDTQYF.

The rearrangement joins TRBV7-2 to TRBJ2-1. Germline V gene data show CDR1 as SGHTA and CDR2 as FQGNSA. This CDR3 is 12 amino acids long. CDR3 in amino acids: CASSHEYNEQFF.